This T cell receptor beta chain was sequenced in a study of blood T cells in healthy people across ages. Samples each had at least 6 micrograms of total RNA extracted. The germline gives CDR1 KGHSH, CDR2 LQKENI. The CDR3 runs 13 residues. Trimming cost V 4 bases and J 14 bases; bases outside gene matches: 12. The authors ran a second PCR of roughly 6 to 12 cycles using a sample-barcoded 5' primer and a J-beta primer mix. TCRdb re-called the 5' RACE reads through MiXCR, storing one row per CDR3 protein. The sample has approximately 800,000 distinct CDR3 sequences, around half seen once. This receptor was identified in a man older than 75 in good health. The genes are TRBV18 and TRBJ2-3, with 7 bases identical to TRBD2. Specimen: blood. The CDR3 DNA follows: TGTGCCAGCTCACGCACGGGGAGCGGGACCGGGTATTTT. It specifies CASSRTGSGTGYF.